Presented here are 10 T cell receptor beta chains from one specimen sequenced in a study of cytomegalovirus exposure and HLA in healthy donors. In the PCR, 60 Vbeta and 13 Jbeta primers were used. The protocol was immunoSEQ multiplex PCR, while the TCRdb copy is restricted to in-frame clones and leaves out a portion. The profile shows around 110,000 clones, roughly 82% of them singletons. Sequenced: PBMCs. The receptors come from a man aged 50-59 years in good health and CMV-seronegative.

In this sample, this clone turned up once. This rearrangement joins TRBV7-8 to TRBJ2-7, with a possible D match to TRBD2 (6 bases). There are 15 residues in the CDR3. Per germline, CDR1 SGHVS and CDR2 FQNEAQ. V dropped 4 bases and J dropped 0 bases, with 13 bases sitting between them. This CDR3 reads CASSSQVTSSYEQYF. The CDR3 DNA follows: TGTGCCAGCAGCTCCCAGGTGACTAGCTCCTACGAGCAGTACTTC.

V is TRBV30 and J is TRBJ1-1; the D is unclear. This CDR3 is built from 13 residues. V gave up 2 bases and J gave up 3 bases, with 10 bases separating them. Per the germline V gene, CDR1 is GTSNPN and CDR2 is SVGIG (reference sequence). The CDR3 sequence: CAWSTLLDTEAFF. The CDR3 DNA sequence: TGTGCCTGGAGTACGCTACTAGACACTGAAGCTTTCTTT.

The CDR3 reads CASSFYRTSRFGETQYF. The DNA of the CDR3 is TGTGCCAGCAGCTTCTACCGGACTAGCAGATTCGGAGAGACCCAGTACTTC. The rearrangement joins TRBV7-9 to TRBJ2-5, with TRBD2 matching over 8 bases. Germline V CDR1 and CDR2: SEHNR, FQNEAQ (reference sequence). The CDR3 loop spans 17 amino acids. V shed 3 bases, J shed 4 bases, and the junction held 13 bases outside the gene matches.

This clone was observed once. The rearrangement joins TRBV19 to TRBJ1-5; D perhaps matches TRBD1 (5 bases). The germline gives CDR1 LNHDA, CDR2 SQIVND (reference sequence). The CDR3 length is 13 residues. Trimming took off 2 bases at V and 6 bases at J, with 8 bases between the two ends. The CDR3 spells CASSISGGQPQHF. The CDR3 nucleotides are TGTGCCAGTAGTATAAGCGGGGGTCAGCCCCAGCATTTT.

The genes are TRBV11-3 and TRBJ2-2; D not resolved. This CDR3 spans 13 amino acids. The germline V gene has CDR1 SGHNT and CDR2 YENEEA. Trimming removed 1 base from V and 10 bases from J, with 10 bases in between. For the CDR3, the DNA is TGTGCCAGCAGCTTAGGTGGCCTCTCGGAGCTGTTTTTT. Translated, it gives CASSLGGLSELFF.

The chain carries TRBV19 and TRBJ2-2; the D is unclear. Germline V CDR1 and CDR2: LNHDA, SQIVND (reference sequence). This CDR3 contains 12 residues. Trimming cost V 5 bases and J 5 bases, with 6 bases left between them. The CDR3 region is CASSHSTGELFF. CDR3 coding DNA: TGTGCCAGTAGTCACTCGACCGGGGAGCTGTTTTTT.

J is TRBJ1-2 and V is TRBV4-2; 7 bases line up with TRBD1. Germline CDR1 is LGHNA and CDR2 is YNFKEQ. The V segment lost 2 bases and the J segment 8 bases; nucleotides outside the gene matches: 14. This CDR3 comprises 16 residues. The CDR3 here is CASSQITTGDGGGYTF. Written as DNA, the CDR3 is TGTGCCAGCAGCCAAATTACTACAGGGGACGGTGGCGGCTACACCTTC.

The rearrangement uses TRBV13 and TRBJ2-1; 8 positions agree with TRBD2. Germline V CDR1 and CDR2: PRHDT, FYEKMQ (reference sequence). The CDR3 has 14 amino acids. J gave up 10 bases and V 3 bases, and 8 bases lay outside the gene matches. CDR3 DNA sequence: TGTGCCAGCAGCTTTGAGCGGGGGTTAAAGGAGCAGTTCTTC. The encoded protein is CASSFERGLKEQFF.

The chain employs TRBV11-3 and TRBJ2-3; perhaps TRBD2 as D (7 bases). This CDR3 spans 13 amino acids. From germline, CDR1 is SGHNT and CDR2 YENEEA. V was cut by 5 bases and J by 4 bases, with 10 bases left in between. The DNA for the CDR3 is TGTGCCAGCAGCGAGGGGGGGTCAGATACGCAGTATTTT. Protein: CASSEGGSDTQYF.

V and J are TRBV4-2 and TRBJ1-5, with a weak D call TRBD1 (5 bases). The V gene lost 0 bases and the J gene lost 0 bases, with 9 bases spanning the gap. There are 16 residues in the CDR3. From germline, CDR1 is LGHNA and CDR2 YNFKEQ. CDR3 region: CASSQDGADSNQPQHF. For the CDR3, the DNA is TGTGCCAGCAGCCAAGATGGGGCAGATAGCAATCAGCCCCAGCATTTT.